This T cell receptor beta chain was sequenced during a study of T cells in Graves' hyperthyroidism and ophthalmopathy (dated by TCRdb to between 2018 and 2020). A note on the overall study: Peripheral blood samples were taken at the time of initial diagnosis, prior to any treatment. To identify distinguishing TCR V-J signatures, a discovery cohort of about a hundred patients was used, comprising 43 with Graves' ophthalmopathy and around 60 with stable Graves' hyperthyroidism. Prospective prediction of ophthalmopathy was tested in an independent validation cohort consisting of 18 hyperthyroidism patients and around 16 patients who later progressed to ophthalmopathy. For training and testing, the 80 to 100 patients in the discovery cohort were randomly divided in a 7:3 ratio. In more than five Graves' hyperthyroidism patients, the study also compared T-cell repertoires from thyroid tissue with T-cell repertoires from blood. After blood sampling, hyperthyroidism patients were treated with methimazole at a starting dose of 30 mg daily, and ophthalmopathy patients were treated with high-dose intravenous methylprednisolone. The paper describes TCR Vbeta CDR3 sequencing of 120 to 150 peripheral blood samples, made up of roughly 45 ophthalmopathy patients, 70 to 75 hyperthyroidism patients and 17 progressor patients. What the work shows at the level of the full study, not this receptor alone: During validation, the model predicted progression to ophthalmopathy a median of approximately 6 months ahead of onset, with almost 71% sensitivity and almost 75% specificity. No statistical method was used to fix the sample size in advance, and group allocation was not hidden from the investigators. Most expanded thyroid clonotypes (frequency above 0.001) were also detected in blood, a finding suggesting that blood repertoires may reflect thyroid immune responses. A model built on a 13 V-J signature distinguished ophthalmopathy from stable hyperthyroidism, reaching around 90% sensitivity and approximately 83% specificity in cross-validation and 80%/75% in testing.

This clonotype showed up just a few times. Its cognate antigen has yet to be identified. No qualities accompany the bases; no much larger clone lies one base away. The TCR beta CDR3 regions were amplified from RNA transcripts. The first round of RT-PCR for the TCR CDR3 was performed with the HTBI primer set and the Qiagen OneStep RT-PCR kit. Libraries were constructed in a second round of multiplex PCR, after which size selection and purification were performed. Paired-end sequencing of the libraries was performed with 100 bp reads on an Illumina HiSeq2000. As for the original processing: SOAPnuke was used to process the raw data, throwing out any read that contained adapters or uncalled bases, had a mean Phred below 15, or lacked an exact constant-primer or identifier match. High-quality paired reads were merged using COPE v1.2.5, and each unique nucleotide sequence was defined as a clonotype. MiTCR v1.1 was used to align clonotypes to the IMGT TRBV, TRBD and TRBJ reference segments. Only V-J combinations with frequency above 0.0001, covering approximately 99% of repertoires, were analysed. A TCS score was defined as the ratio of F50 (clonal expansion) to E x V (chaos), with BLOSUM62-based TCRdist applied between CDR3 peptides within each V-J. Welch's t-statistics and random forest reduced roughly 500 V-J features to 13, which were used in a naive Bayes classifier (R e1071). TCRdb reanalyzed the raw reads on its own, using fastp at Q25 for trimming and MiXCR for clone calling, and kept in-frame beta chains. Identical CDR3 proteins give one entry, which carries the most common genes and DNA. These V and J calls derive from TCRdb rather than the authors' analysis. This sample lists over 300,000 distinct CDR3 sequences; approximately 15% were detected once. Jointly, the top ten make up about 10% of the sample.

Via the germline V gene, CDR1 is SNHLY and CDR2 FYNNEI. The CDR3 runs 15 amino acids, cysteine and phenylalanine included. The sequence is cut down to CDR3 DNA, 45 bases in frame from base 1. V trim: 8 bases; J trim: 7 bases; unmatched bases: 13. Stable Graves' hyperthyroidism was defined as the absence of progression to ophthalmopathy over 18 months of follow-up. Hyperthyroidism patients were newly diagnosed, had a disease duration of under 2 months, and were aged 18 to 65 years. Exclusion was applied to patients with uncontrolled infections, other autoimmune diseases, pregnancy or lactation. Diagnoses relied on clinical symptoms, serum thyroxine and TRAb, thyroid ultrasound and orbital computed tomography. PBMCs were separated from 10 ml of fresh peripheral blood using Ficoll-Paque density gradient centrifugation. Trizol reagent was used to extract total RNA, and RNA quality was then checked on an Agilent 2100 Bioanalyzer.

The chain was built from TRBV2 and TRBJ1-5; TRBD1 fits 8 bases in the junction. The sequence was collected from a woman between 55 and 75 years old with Graves' hyperthyroidism. The sample taken for sequencing was blood. The nucleotide sequence reads TGTGCCAGCGGGAGGGGACAGGCTCCTTCACAGCCCCAGCATTTT. The translation is CASGRGQAPSQPQHF.